Listed below are T cell receptor beta chains from one sample, sequenced in a study of cytomegalovirus exposure and HLA in healthy donors. Sequencing used immunoSEQ multiplex PCR; TCRdb keeps in-frame clones, though not all of them. The repertoire holds 150,000 to 200,000 clones, with roughly 80% as singletons. Sequenced material: PBMCs. The receptors stem from a male donor in good health and CMV-seronegative. The CDR3 runs from the conserved cysteine through the conserved F or W. The order of the fields is CDR3 protein, CDR3 DNA, J gene, V gene, D gene, clone size. A D gene is named only where the DNA matches it firmly. Clone size is given for some rows only: seen once, a few or many times, or a class if the clone is expanded.

CDR3aa: CANNRGRTYGYTF
CDR3nt: TGTGCCAATAACAGGGGGCGAACCTATGGCTACACCTTC
j_gene: TRBJ1-2
v_gene: TRBV30
d_gene: TRBD1
abundance: -

CDR3aa: CASSFTNYGYTF
CDR3nt: TGTGCCAGCAGTTTTACTAACTATGGCTACACCTTC
j_gene: TRBJ1-2
v_gene: TRBV28
d_gene: -
abundance: few

CDR3aa: CASSLILTGELFF
CDR3nt: TGTGCCAGCTCTCTGATACTCACCGGGGAGCTGTTTTTT
j_gene: TRBJ2-2
v_gene: TRBV6-1
d_gene: -
abundance: -

CDR3aa: CASSLAPRSYNEQFF
CDR3nt: TGTGCCAGCAGCTTAGCGCCGAGGAGCTACAATGAGCAGTTCTTC
j_gene: TRBJ2-1
v_gene: TRBV7-2
d_gene: -
abundance: -

CDR3aa: CASSSQGQPQHF
CDR3nt: TGTGCCAGCAGTTCTCAGGGACAGCCCCAGCATTTT
j_gene: TRBJ1-5
v_gene: TRBV6-5
d_gene: -
abundance: -

CDR3aa: CASSQPVRPYSGNEQFF
CDR3nt: TGTGCCAGCAGCCAACCCGTAAGGCCTTACTCAGGGAATGAGCAGTTCTTC
j_gene: TRBJ2-1
v_gene: TRBV5-4
d_gene: -
abundance: -

CDR3aa: CAWEISGGTGELFF
CDR3nt: TGTGCCTGGGAAATAAGCGGAGGCACCGGGGAGCTGTTTTTT
j_gene: TRBJ2-2
v_gene: TRBV30
d_gene: -
abundance: -

CDR3aa: CASSFQGLSNYGYTF
CDR3nt: TGTGCCAGCAGCTTTCAGGGATTATCTAACTATGGCTACACCTTC
j_gene: TRBJ1-2
v_gene: TRBV5-5
d_gene: -
abundance: few

CDR3aa: CASSLGGGGTEAFF
CDR3nt: TGTGCCAGCAGTTTGGGGGGGGGCGGTACTGAAGCTTTCTTT
j_gene: TRBJ1-1
v_gene: TRBV27
d_gene: -
abundance: -

CDR3aa: CASSLTDTGELFF
CDR3nt: TGTGCCAGCAGCTTGACAGACACCGGGGAGCTGTTTTTT
j_gene: TRBJ2-2
v_gene: TRBV7-9
d_gene: -
abundance: -

CDR3aa: CASSYSGQGPYEQYF
CDR3nt: TGTGCCAGCAGTTACTCTGGACAGGGTCCCTACGAGCAGTACTTC
j_gene: TRBJ2-7
v_gene: TRBV6-5
d_gene: TRBD1
abundance: -

CDR3aa: CASTYALDRSNEKLFF
CDR3nt: TGTGCCAGCACCTACGCTCTGGACAGGAGTAATGAAAAACTGTTTTTT
j_gene: TRBJ1-4
v_gene: TRBV27
d_gene: TRBD1
abundance: -

CDR3aa: CASSLTGPLHGYTF
CDR3nt: TGTGCCAGCAGCTTAACAGGGCCGCTTCATGGCTACACCTTC
j_gene: TRBJ1-2
v_gene: TRBV7-2
d_gene: -
abundance: -

CDR3aa: CASSFTGGGPLNEKLFF
CDR3nt: TGCGCCAGCAGCTTCACAGGGGGCGGCCCTCTTAATGAAAAACTGTTTTTT
j_gene: TRBJ1-4
v_gene: TRBV5-1
d_gene: TRBD1
abundance: -

CDR3aa: CASSSGGGGATEAFF
CDR3nt: TGCGCCAGCAGCTCGGGGGGCGGGGGGGCCACTGAAGCTTTCTTT
j_gene: TRBJ1-1
v_gene: TRBV5-1
d_gene: -
abundance: -